The source of this TCR beta chain is a study of tumor-infiltrating lymphocytes in localized non-small cell lung cancer. Study-level background: Tumor tissue and non-adjacent uninvolved lung came from each patient. The study's findings and limits: Tumor T-cell fraction from TCR sequencing was not associated with recurrence-free survival (p = 0.61). Different pieces of the same tissue went to different assays, confounding technical variation with intratumor heterogeneity.

In regard to this clone: What it binds is not known.

Repertoires were generated with immunoSEQ multiplex PCR, while TCRdb's copy carries only in-frame clones and drops some. The sample has about 13,000 clones, 68% seen once. Germline CDR1 is SEHNR and CDR2 is FQNEAQ (reference sequence). The CDR3 length is 13 residues. The V and J ends lost 1 base and 8 bases respectively, with 9 bases between them. The TCR sequence derives from a human donor with non-small cell lung cancer. Material for sequencing was lung tumor tissue. This chain uses TRBV7-9 with TRBJ2-1; D unresolved. CDR3 sequence: CASSLVGVDEQFF. CDR3 in DNA: TGTGCCAGCAGCTTAGTAGGCGTCGATGAGCAGTTCTTC.